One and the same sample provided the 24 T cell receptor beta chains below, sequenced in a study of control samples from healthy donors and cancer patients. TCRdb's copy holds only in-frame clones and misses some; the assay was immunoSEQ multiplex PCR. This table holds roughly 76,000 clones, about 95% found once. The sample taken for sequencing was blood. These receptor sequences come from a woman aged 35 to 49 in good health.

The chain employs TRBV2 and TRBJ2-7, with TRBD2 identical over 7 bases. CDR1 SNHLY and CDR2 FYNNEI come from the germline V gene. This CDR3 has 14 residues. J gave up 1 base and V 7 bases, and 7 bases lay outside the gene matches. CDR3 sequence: CASMQGAGSYEQYF. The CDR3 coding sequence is TGTGCCAGCATGCAGGGAGCGGGGTCCTACGAGCAGTACTTC. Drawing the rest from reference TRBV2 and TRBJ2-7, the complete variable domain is EPEVTQTPSHQVTQMGQEVILRCVPISNHLYFYWYRQILGQKVEFLVSFYNNEISEKSEIFDDQFSVERPDGSNFTLKIRSTKLEDSAMYFCASMQGAGSYEQYFGPGTRLTVT.

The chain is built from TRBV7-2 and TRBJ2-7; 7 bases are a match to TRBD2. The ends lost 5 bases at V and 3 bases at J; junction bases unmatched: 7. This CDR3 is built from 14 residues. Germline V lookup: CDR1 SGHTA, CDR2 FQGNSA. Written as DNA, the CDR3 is TGTGCCAGCAGCCGGGGGGACGGCTACTACGAGCAGTACTTC. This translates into CASSRGDGYYEQYF.

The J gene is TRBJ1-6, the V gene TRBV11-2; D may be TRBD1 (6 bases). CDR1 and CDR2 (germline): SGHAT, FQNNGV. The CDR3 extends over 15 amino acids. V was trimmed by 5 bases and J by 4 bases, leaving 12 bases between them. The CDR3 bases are TGTGCCAGCAGCATATCACAGGGTTATAATTCACCCCTCCACTTT. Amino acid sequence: CASSISQGYNSPLHF.

The CDR3 here is CASSLGGTKLFF. In DNA, the CDR3 is TGTGCCAGCAGTTTAGGCGGAACAAAACTGTTTTTT. The V gene is TRBV28, the J gene TRBJ1-4; D remains ambiguous. Trimming removed 2 bases from V and 10 bases from J, with 8 bases in between. CDR3 size: 12 residues. Germline values: CDR1 MDHEN, CDR2 SYDVKM.

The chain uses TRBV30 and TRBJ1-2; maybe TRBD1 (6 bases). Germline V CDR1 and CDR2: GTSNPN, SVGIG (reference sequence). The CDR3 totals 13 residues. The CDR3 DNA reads TGTGCTAGGTCAGGGGATACTAACTATGGCTACACCTTC. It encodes CARSGDTNYGYTF. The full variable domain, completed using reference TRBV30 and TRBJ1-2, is SQTIHQWPATLVQPVGSPLSLECTVEGTSNPNLYWYRQAAGRGLQLLFYSVGIGQISSEVPQNLSASRPQDRQFILSSKKLLLSDSGFYLCARSGDTNYGYTFGSGTRLTVV.

The chain's CDR3 is CASSRTIRGEETQYF. The DNA for the CDR3 is TGTGCCAGCAGCCGAACAATTAGGGGGGAAGAGACCCAGTACTTC. V gene TRBV6-5 combines with J gene TRBJ2-5; either TRBD1 or TRBD2 may supply D (6 bases each). The V end was cut by 6 bases, the J end by 3 bases, with 17 bases between. In germline, CDR1 is MNHEY, CDR2 SVGAGI. CDR3 length: 15 amino acids.

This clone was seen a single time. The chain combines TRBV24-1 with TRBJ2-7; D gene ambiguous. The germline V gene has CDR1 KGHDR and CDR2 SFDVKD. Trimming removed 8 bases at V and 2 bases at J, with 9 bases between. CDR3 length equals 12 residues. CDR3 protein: CATKQRTYEQYF. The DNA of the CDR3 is TGTGCCACCAAACAGAGGACCTACGAGCAGTACTTC.

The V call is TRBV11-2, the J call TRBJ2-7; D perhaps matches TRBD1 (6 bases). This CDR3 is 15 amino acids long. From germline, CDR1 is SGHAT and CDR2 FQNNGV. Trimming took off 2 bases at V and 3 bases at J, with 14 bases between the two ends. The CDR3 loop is CASSLRDTQNYEQYF. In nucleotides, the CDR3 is TGTGCCAGCAGCTTACGGGACACACAGAACTACGAGCAGTACTTC.

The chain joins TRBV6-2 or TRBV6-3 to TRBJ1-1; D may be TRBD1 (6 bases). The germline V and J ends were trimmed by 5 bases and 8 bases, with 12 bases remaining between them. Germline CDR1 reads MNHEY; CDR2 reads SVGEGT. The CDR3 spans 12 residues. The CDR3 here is CASSGQGIEAFF. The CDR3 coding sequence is TGTGCCAGCAGTGGGCAGGGGATCGAAGCTTTCTTT.

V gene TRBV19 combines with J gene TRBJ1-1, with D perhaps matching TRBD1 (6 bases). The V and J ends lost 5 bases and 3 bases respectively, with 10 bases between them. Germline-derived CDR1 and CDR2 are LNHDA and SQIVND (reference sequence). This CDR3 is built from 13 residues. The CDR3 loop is CASSPQGYTEAFF. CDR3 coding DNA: TGTGCCAGTAGTCCACAGGGTTACACTGAAGCTTTCTTT.

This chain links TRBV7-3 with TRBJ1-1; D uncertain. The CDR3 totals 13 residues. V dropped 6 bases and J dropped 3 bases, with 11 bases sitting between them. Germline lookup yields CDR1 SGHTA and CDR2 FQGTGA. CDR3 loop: CASSSSGYTEAFF. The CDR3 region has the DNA TGTGCCAGCAGTTCGTCGGGTTACACTGAAGCTTTCTTT.

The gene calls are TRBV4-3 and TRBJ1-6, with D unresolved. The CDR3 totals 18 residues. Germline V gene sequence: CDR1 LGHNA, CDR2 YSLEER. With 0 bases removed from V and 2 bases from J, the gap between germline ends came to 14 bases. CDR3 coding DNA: TGCGCCAGCAGCCAAGAATTGAACGGAGAGACCTATAATTCACCCCTCCACTTT. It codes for CASSQELNGETYNSPLHF.

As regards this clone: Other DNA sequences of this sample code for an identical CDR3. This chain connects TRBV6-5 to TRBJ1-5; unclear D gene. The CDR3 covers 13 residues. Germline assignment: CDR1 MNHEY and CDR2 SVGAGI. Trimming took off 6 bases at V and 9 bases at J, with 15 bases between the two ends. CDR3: CASSQALAGPQHF. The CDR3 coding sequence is TGTGCCAGCAGCCAAGCCCTCGCGGGGCCCCAGCATTTT.

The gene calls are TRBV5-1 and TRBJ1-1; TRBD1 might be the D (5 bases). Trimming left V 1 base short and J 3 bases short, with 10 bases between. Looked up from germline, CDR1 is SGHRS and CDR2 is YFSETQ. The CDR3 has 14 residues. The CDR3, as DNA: TGCGCCAGCAGCTTGCAGTTAGGGGACACTGAAGCTTTCTTT. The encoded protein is CASSLQLGDTEAFF.

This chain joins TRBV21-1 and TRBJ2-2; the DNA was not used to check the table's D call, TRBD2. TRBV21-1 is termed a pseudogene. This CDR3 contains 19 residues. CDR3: CASSKAGTSGVWNTGELFF. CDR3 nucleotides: TGTGCCAGCAGCAAAGCCGGGACTAGCGGGGTGTGGAACACCGGGGAGCTGTTTTTT.

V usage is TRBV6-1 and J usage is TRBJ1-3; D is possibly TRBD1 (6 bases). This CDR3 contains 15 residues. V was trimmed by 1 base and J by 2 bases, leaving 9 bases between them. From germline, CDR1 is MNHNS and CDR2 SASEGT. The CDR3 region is CASSEEEGAGNTIYF. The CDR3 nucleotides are TGTGCCAGCAGTGAAGAGGAGGGGGCTGGAAACACCATATATTTT.

The CDR3 loop is CASSESHTNQPQHF. CDR3 DNA: TGTGCCAGCAGTGAATCCCACACCAATCAGCCCCAGCATTTT. The chain uses TRBV6-1 and TRBJ1-5, with no clear D. V was cut by 2 bases and J by 3 bases, with 8 bases left in between. The CDR3 is 14 amino acids. CDR1 is MNHNS, CDR2 SASEGT, per germline.

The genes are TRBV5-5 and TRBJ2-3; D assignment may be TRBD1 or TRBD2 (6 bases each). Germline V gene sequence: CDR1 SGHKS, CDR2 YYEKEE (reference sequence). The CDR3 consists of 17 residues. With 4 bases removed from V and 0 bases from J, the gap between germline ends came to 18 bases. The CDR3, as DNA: TGTGCCAGCAGCCGGGACTCGAGGGGGGTTAGCACAGATACGCAGTATTTT. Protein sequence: CASSRDSRGVSTDTQYF. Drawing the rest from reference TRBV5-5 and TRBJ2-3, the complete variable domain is DAGVTQSPTHLIKTRGQQVTLRCSPISGHKSVSWYQQVLGQGPQFIFQYYEKEERGRGNFPDRFSARQFPNYSSELNVNALLLGDSALYLCASSRDSRGVSTDTQYFGPGTRLTVL.

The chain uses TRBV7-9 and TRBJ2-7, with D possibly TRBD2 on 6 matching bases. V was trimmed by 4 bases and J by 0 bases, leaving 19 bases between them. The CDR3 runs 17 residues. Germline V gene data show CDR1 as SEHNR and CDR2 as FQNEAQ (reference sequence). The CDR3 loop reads CASSSGAGTPHSYEQYF. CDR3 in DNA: TGTGCCAGCAGCTCCGGGGCGGGAACACCCCACTCCTACGAGCAGTACTTC.

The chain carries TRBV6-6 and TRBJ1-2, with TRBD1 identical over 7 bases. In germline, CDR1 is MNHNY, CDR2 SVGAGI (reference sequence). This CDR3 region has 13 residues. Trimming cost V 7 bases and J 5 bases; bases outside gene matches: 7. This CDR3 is CASTQGDRYGYTF. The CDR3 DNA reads TGTGCCAGCACCCAAGGGGACAGATATGGCTACACCTTC.

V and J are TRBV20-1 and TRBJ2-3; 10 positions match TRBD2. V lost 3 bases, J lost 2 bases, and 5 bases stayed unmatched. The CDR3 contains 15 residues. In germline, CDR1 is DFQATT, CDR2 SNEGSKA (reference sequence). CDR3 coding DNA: TGCAGTGCTAGTTTAGCGGGAGGCCCCACAGATACGCAGTATTTT. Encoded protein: CSASLAGGPTDTQYF.

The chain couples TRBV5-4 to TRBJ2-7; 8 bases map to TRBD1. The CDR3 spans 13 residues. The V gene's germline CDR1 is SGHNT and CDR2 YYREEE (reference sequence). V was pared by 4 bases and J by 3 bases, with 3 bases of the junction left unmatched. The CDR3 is CASSLDRDYEQYF. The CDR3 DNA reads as TGTGCCAGCAGCCTGGACAGGGACTACGAGCAGTACTTC.

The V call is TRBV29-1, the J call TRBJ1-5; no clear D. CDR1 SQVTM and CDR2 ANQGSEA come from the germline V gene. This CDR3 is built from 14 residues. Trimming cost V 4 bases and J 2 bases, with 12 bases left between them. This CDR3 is CSVVLGRGNQPQHF. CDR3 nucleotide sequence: TGCAGCGTTGTATTGGGAAGGGGCAATCAGCCCCAGCATTTT.

The DNA for the CDR3 is TGTGCCAGTAGTCAGGGGGCATACAATGAGCAGTTCTTC. This codes for CASSQGAYNEQFF. The V and J genes are TRBV19 and TRBJ2-1, with TRBD1 matching over 8 bases. This CDR3 comprises 13 residues. In germline, CDR1 is LNHDA, CDR2 SQIVND (reference sequence). The V and J ends lost 5 bases and 4 bases, in that order; junction bases with no gene match: 1.